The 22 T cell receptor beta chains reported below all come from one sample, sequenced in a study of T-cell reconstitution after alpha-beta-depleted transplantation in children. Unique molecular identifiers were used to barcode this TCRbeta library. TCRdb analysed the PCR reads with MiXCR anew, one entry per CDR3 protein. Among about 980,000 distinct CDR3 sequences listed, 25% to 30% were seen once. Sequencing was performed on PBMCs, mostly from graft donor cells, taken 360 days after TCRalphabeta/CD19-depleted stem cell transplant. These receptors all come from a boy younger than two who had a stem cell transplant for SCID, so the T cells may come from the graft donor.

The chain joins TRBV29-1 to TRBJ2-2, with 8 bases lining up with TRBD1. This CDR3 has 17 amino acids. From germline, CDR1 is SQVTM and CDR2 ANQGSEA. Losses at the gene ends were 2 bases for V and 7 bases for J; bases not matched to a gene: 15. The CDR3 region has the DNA TGCAGCGTTGAATTTGGTCTCGGCCGACAGGGGAGCGGGGAGCTGTTTTTT. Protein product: CSVEFGLGRQGSGELFF.

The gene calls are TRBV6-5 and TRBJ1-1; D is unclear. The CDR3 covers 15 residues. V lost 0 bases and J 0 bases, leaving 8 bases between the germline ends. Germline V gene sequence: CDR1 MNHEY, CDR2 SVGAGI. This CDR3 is CASSYSKGVNTEAFF. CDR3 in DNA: TGTGCCAGCAGTTACTCGAAAGGAGTGAACACTGAAGCTTTCTTT.

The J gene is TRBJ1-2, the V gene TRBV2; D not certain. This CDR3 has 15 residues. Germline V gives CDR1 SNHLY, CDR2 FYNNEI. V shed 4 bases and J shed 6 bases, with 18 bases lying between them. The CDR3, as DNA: TGTGCCAGCAGTGGAGACCCCAACCGCAAGGATGGCTACACCTTC. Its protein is CASSGDPNRKDGYTF.

CDR3 DNA: TGTGCCACCAGTGACTTGACAGAATACAATGAGCAGTTCTTC. It is translated as CATSDLTEYNEQFF. This rearrangement joins TRBV24-1 to TRBJ2-1; TRBD1 is a possible D gene (5 bases). V was shortened by 4 bases and J by 4 bases, with 10 bases between the two germline ends. Germline V gene lookup returns CDR1 KGHDR and CDR2 SFDVKD. This CDR3 has 14 residues.

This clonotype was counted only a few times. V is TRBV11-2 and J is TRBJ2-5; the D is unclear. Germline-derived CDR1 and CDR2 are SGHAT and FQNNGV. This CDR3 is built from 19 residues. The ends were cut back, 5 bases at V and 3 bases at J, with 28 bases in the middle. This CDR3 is CASSPKPGRVSILKETQYF. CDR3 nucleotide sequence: TGTGCCAGCAGCCCTAAGCCGGGTAGAGTCTCTATACTAAAAGAGACCCAGTACTTC.

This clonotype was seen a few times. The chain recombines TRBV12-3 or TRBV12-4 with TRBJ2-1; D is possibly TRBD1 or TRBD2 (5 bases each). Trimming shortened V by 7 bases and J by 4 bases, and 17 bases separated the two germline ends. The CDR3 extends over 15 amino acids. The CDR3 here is CASTTLRGWYNEQFF. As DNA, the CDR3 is TGTGCCAGCACCACCTTGAGGGGCTGGTACAATGAGCAGTTCTTC.

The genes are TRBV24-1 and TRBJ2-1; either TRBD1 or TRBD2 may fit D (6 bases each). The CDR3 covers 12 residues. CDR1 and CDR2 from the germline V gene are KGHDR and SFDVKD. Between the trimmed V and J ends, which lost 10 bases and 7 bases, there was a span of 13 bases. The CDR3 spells CATSGAGNEQFF. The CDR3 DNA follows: TGTGCCACTTCGGGGGCAGGTAATGAGCAGTTCTTC.

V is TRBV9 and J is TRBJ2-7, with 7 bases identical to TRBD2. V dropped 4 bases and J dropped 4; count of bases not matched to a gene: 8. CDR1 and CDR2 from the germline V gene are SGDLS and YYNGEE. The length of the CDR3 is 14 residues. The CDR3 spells CASSPSWRGYEQYF. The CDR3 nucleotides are TGTGCCAGCAGCCCCTCCTGGCGGGGGTACGAGCAGTACTTC.

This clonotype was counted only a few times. Here the CDR3 reads CASSFPNMDEQYF. In DNA, the CDR3 is TGTGCCAGCAGTTTTCCCAATATGGACGAGCAGTACTTC. This chain uses TRBV12-3 or TRBV12-4 with TRBJ2-7; D unclear. This CDR3 spans 13 amino acids. Trimming removed 3 bases at V and 5 bases at J, with 11 bases between.

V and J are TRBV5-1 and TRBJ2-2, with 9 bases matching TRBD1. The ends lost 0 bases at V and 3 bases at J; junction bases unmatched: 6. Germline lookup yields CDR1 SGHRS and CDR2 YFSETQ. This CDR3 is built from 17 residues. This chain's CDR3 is CASSLVAGTGYTGELFF. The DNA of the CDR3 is TGCGCCAGCAGCTTGGTGGCCGGGACAGGGTACACCGGGGAGCTGTTTTTT.

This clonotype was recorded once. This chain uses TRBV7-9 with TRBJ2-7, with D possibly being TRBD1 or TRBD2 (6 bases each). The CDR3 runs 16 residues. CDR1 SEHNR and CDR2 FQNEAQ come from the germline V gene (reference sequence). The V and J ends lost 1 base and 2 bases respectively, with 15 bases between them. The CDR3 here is CASSLVRGPITYEQYF. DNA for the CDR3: TGTGCCAGCAGCTTAGTCCGGGGGCCGATCACCTACGAGCAGTACTTC. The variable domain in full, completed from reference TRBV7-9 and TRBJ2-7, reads DTGVSQNPRHKITKRGQNVTFRCDPISEHNRLYWYRQTLGQGPEFLTYFQNEAQLEKSRLLSDRFSAERPKGSFSTLEIQRTEQGDSAMYLCASSLVRGPITYEQYFGPGTRLTVT.

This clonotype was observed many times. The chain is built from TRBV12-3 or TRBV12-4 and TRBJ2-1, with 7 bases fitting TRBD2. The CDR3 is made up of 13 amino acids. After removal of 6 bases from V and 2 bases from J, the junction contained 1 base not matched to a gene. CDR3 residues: CASSRGAYNEQFF. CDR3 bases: TGTGCCAGCAGCCGGGGGGCCTACAATGAGCAGTTCTTC.

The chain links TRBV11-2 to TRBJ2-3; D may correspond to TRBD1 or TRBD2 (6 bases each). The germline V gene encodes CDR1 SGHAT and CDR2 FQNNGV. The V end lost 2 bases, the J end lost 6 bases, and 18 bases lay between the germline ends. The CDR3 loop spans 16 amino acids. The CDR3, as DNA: TGTGCCAGCAGCTTACGAGGGGGGTTCGACGTGGATACGCAGTATTTT. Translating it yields CASSLRGGFDVDTQYF. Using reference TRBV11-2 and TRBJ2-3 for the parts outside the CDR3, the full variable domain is EAGVAQSPRYKIIEKRQSVAFWCNPISGHATLYWYQQILGQGPKLLIQFQNNGVVDDSQLPKDRFSAERLKGVDSTLKIQPAKLEDSAVYLCASSLRGGFDVDTQYFGPGTRLTVL.

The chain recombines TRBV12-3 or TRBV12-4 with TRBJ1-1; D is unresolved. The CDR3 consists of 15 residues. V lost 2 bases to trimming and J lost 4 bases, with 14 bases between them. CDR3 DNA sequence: TGTGCCAGCAGTTTACTCTCGCTGTCGCCCACTGAAGCTTTCTTT. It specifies CASSLLSLSPTEAFF.

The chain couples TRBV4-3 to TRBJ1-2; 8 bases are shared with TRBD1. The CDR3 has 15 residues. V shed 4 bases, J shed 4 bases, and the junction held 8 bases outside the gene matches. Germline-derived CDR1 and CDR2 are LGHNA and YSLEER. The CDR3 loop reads CASSLTGGTGYGYTF. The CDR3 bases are TGCGCCAGCAGCCTCACAGGGGGTACAGGCTATGGCTACACCTTC.

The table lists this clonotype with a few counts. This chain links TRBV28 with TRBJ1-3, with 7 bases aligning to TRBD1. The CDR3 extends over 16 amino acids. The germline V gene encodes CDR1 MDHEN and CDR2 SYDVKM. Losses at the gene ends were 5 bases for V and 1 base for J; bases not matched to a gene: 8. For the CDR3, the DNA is TGTGCCAGCAGTGGAAGAGCAGGGGGTTCTGGAAACACCATATATTTT. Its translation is CASSGRAGGSGNTIYF.

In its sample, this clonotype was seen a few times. CDR3 residues: CASSRGGGPADTQYF. The CDR3 bases are TGCGCCAGCAGCCGCGGCGGGGGGCCTGCAGATACGCAGTATTTT. The chain combines TRBV4-1 with TRBJ2-3; 8 bases align to TRBD2. CDR3 length equals 15 residues. V was pared by 4 bases and J by 4 bases, with 7 bases of the junction left unmatched. Looked up from germline, CDR1 is MGHRA and CDR2 is YSYEKL.

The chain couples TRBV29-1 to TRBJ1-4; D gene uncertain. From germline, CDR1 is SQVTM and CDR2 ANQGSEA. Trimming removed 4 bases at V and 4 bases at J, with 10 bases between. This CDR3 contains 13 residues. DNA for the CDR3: TGCAGCGTTGTGGGCAGCCTTAATGAAAAACTGTTTTTT. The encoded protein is CSVVGSLNEKLFF.

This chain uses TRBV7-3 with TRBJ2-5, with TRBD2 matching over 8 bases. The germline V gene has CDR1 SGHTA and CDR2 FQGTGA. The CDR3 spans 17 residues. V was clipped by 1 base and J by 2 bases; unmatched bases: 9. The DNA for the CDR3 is TGTGCCAGCAGCTTAAGGTTTGAGCGGGGGAATCAAGAGACCCAGTACTTC. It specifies CASSLRFERGNQETQYF.

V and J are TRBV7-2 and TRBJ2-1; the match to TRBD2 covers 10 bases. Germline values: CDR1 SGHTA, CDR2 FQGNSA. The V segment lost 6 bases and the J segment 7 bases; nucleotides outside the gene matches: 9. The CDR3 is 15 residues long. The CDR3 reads CASSIAGTSENEQFF. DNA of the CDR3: TGTGCCAGCAGTATAGCCGGGACTAGCGAAAATGAGCAGTTCTTC.

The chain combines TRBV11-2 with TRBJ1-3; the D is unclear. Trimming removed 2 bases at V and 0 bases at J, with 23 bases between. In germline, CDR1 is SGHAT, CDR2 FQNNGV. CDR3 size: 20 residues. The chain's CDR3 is CASSLIYRSVTLNSGNTIYF. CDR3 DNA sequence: TGTGCCAGCAGCTTAATCTACCGAAGTGTGACACTGAACTCTGGAAACACCATATATTTT. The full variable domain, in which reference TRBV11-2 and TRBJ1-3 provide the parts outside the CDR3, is EAGVAQSPRYKIIEKRQSVAFWCNPISGHATLYWYQQILGQGPKLLIQFQNNGVVDDSQLPKDRFSAERLKGVDSTLKIQPAKLEDSAVYLCASSLIYRSVTLNSGNTIYFGEGSWLTVV.

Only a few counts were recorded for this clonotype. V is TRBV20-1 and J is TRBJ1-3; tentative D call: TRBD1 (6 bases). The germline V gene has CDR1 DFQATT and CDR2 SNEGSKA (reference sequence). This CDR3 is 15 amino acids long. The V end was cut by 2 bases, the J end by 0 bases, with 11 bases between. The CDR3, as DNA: TGCAGTGCTAGACAGTCGGGGGCCTCTGGAAACACCATATATTTT. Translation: CSARQSGASGNTIYF.